This TCR beta chain was documented in a study of Ad26.COV2.S vaccination and SARS-CoV-2 variants. Libraries were prepared by immunoSEQ multiplex PCR; TCRdb keeps only in-frame clonotypes and omits some of them. The sample lists 300,000 to 400,000 clones; approximately 90% were seen once. Notes on this clone: As yet, its antigen is unknown.

Trimming pared 5 bases from V and 0 bases from J, leaving 14 bases between. The CDR3 spans 16 residues. Germline-derived CDR1 and CDR2 are SGHVS and FNYEAQ. Regarding the study as a whole: Estimates derived from TCR breadth and depth analyses may have underestimated total T cell responses.

This material consisted of peripheral blood, taken after recovery from COVID-19. The chain is built from TRBV7-6 and TRBJ2-1, with D unclear. The sequence came from a human donor who had recovered from COVID-19. CDR3 sequence (DNA): TGTGCCAGCAGCCGCAGGACGCGGAGCTCCTACAATGAGCAGTTCTTC. Its protein is CASSRRTRSSYNEQFF.